One sample yielded the 27 T cell receptor beta chains listed below, sequenced in a study of cytomegalovirus exposure and HLA in healthy donors. The PCR employed 60 Vbeta primers together with 13 Jbeta primers. Assay: immunoSEQ multiplex PCR; the TCRdb copy retains only in-frame clones and omits some. This table holds 200,000 or so clones, 76% found once. The sequencing input was PBMCs. All receptors derive from a young man in good health and CMV-seronegative.

The rearrangement joins TRBV4-1 to TRBJ2-7; possible D gene TRBD2, 6 bases. The length of the CDR3 is 13 residues. Germline CDR1 and CDR2: MGHRA and YSYEKL. V lost 4 bases and J lost 4, with 11 bases in between. The CDR3 sequence: CASSLGGLYEQYF. In DNA, the CDR3 is TGCGCCAGCAGCCTCGGCGGACTATACGAGCAGTACTTC.

This chain connects TRBV29-1 to TRBJ2-3, with 8 bases that match TRBD1. The CDR3 extends over 14 amino acids. J was trimmed by 0 bases and V by 6 bases; bases with no gene match: 5. The germline V gene has CDR1 SQVTM and CDR2 ANQGSEA. For the CDR3, the DNA is TGCAGCGTCGATGACAGGGGCAGCACAGATACGCAGTATTTT. Translating gives CSVDDRGSTDTQYF.

This rearrangement joins TRBV5-1 to TRBJ1-2, with TRBD1 matching over 8 bases. This CDR3 is built from 12 residues. Germline V gene sequence: CDR1 SGHRS, CDR2 YFSETQ. The junction had 7 bases not matched to a gene; V was cut back by 7 bases and J by 8 bases. In DNA, the CDR3 is TGCGCCAGCGCCTCAGGGGGCGAAGGCTACACCTTC. Protein product: CASASGGEGYTF.

This clone was observed a single time. The rearrangement uses TRBV6-1 and TRBJ1-4; a weak D match, TRBD1 (5 bases). V dropped 2 bases and J dropped 10 bases, with 17 bases sitting between them. The CDR3 loop spans 15 amino acids. Germline V gene lookup returns CDR1 MNHNS and CDR2 SASEGT. Written as DNA, the CDR3 is TGTGCCAGCAGTGAACCAGGGATGGGCTTCGGAAAACTGTTTTTT. It codes for CASSEPGMGFGKLFF.

The chain carries TRBV18 and TRBJ2-3; 9 nucleotides line up with TRBD2. Germline-derived CDR1 and CDR2 are KGHSH and LQKENI. With V trimmed by 6 bases and J by 5 bases, 12 bases remained unmatched. The CDR3 has 16 residues. This chain's CDR3 is CASSPSASGNKDTQYF. The CDR3, as DNA: TGTGCCAGCTCCCCCTCCGCTAGCGGGAATAAAGATACGCAGTATTTT. The full variable domain, its missing parts supplied by reference TRBV18 and TRBJ2-3, is NAGVMQNPRHLVRRRGQEARLRCSPMKGHSHVYWYRQLPEEGLKFMVYLQKENIIDESGMPKERFSAEFPKEGPSILRIQQVVRGDSAAYFCASSPSASGNKDTQYFGPGTRLTVL.

The chain couples TRBV5-5 to TRBJ2-7; maybe TRBD1 (5 bases). V lost 2 bases to trimming and J lost 6 bases, with 15 bases between them. CDR1 is SGHKS, CDR2 YYEKEE, per germline (reference sequence). This CDR3 is 14 amino acids long. The CDR3 nucleotides are TGTGCCAGCAGCTTATCGCCAGGGCCGGGCGAGCAGTACTTC. It codes for CASSLSPGPGEQYF.

This rearrangement joins TRBV30 to TRBJ1-1, with D perhaps TRBD1 (5 bases). V lost 4 bases, J lost 6 bases, and 18 bases lay in between. There are 14 residues in the CDR3. Germline V CDR1 and CDR2: GTSNPN, SVGIG (reference sequence). The CDR3 loop reads CAWTFGGGSAEAFF. The CDR3 DNA reads TGTGCCTGGACCTTTGGGGGAGGAAGTGCTGAAGCTTTCTTT. The full variable domain, with the rest looked up from reference TRBV30 and TRBJ1-1, is SQTIHQWPATLVQPVGSPLSLECTVEGTSNPNLYWYRQAAGRGLQLLFYSVGIGQISSEVPQNLSASRPQDRQFILSSKKLLLSDSGFYLCAWTFGGGSAEAFFGQGTRLTVV.

The chain couples TRBV4-1 to TRBJ2-5; TRBD2 agrees at 10 bases. Trimming removed 3 bases from V and 4 bases from J; junction bases left unmatched: 2. Germline V gene lookup returns CDR1 MGHRA and CDR2 YSYEKL. The CDR3 totals 14 residues. CDR3 sequence reads: CASSQVAGGETQYF. In DNA, the CDR3 is TGCGCCAGCAGCCAGGTAGCGGGAGGAGAGACCCAGTACTTC.

Only a few counts were recorded for this clone. The chain is built from TRBV5-1 and TRBJ1-2, with 7 bases aligning to TRBD1. The germline gives CDR1 SGHRS, CDR2 YFSETQ. The CDR3 runs 15 residues. V lost 4 bases and J lost 4; bases outside the gene matches: 10. This CDR3 reads CASSEGGQPSYGYTF. The DNA for the CDR3 is TGCGCCAGCAGCGAAGGGGGACAGCCCAGCTATGGCTACACCTTC.

This chain uses TRBV2 with TRBJ1-2; a weak D match, TRBD1 (5 bases). The V end was cut by 4 bases, the J end by 1 base, with 10 bases between. Germline V gene data show CDR1 as SNHLY and CDR2 as FYNNEI. The CDR3 is 14 residues long. Written as DNA, the CDR3 is TGTGCCAGCAGTGTCCAGGGAAGTAACTATGGCTACACCTTC. It yields the protein CASSVQGSNYGYTF.

The chain carries TRBV5-6 and TRBJ1-5; D is possibly TRBD1 (5 bases). This CDR3 has 15 amino acids. In germline, CDR1 is SGHDT, CDR2 YYEEEE. Trimming stripped 5 bases from V and 6 bases from J, with 18 bases between. The CDR3 DNA reads TGTGCCAGCAGTTCCGGGACTGGGGGGTTTCAGCCCCAGCATTTT. This gives the protein CASSSGTGGFQPQHF.

This chain joins TRBV10-1 and TRBJ1-1; TRBD1 agrees at 7 bases. This CDR3 is built from 16 residues. CDR1 and CDR2 (germline): WNHNN, SYGVQD (reference sequence). V lost 5 bases, J lost 0 bases, and 9 bases stayed unmatched. The chain's CDR3 is CASSKYRDSMNTEAFF. For the CDR3, the DNA is TGCGCCAGCAGTAAGTATCGGGACAGCATGAACACTGAAGCTTTCTTT.

V gene TRBV7-3 combines with J gene TRBJ2-5; maybe TRBD1 (6 bases). In germline, CDR1 is SGHTA, CDR2 FQGTGA. This CDR3 comprises 13 residues. Trimming left V 3 bases short and J 2 bases short, with 7 bases between. The CDR3 nucleotides read TGTGCCAGCAGCTTCGGACAGCAAGAGACCCAGTACTTC. Protein: CASSFGQQETQYF.

This chain connects TRBV7-3 to TRBJ2-3, with D possibly being TRBD2 (5 bases). Trimming removed 0 bases at V and 4 bases at J, with 5 bases between. Germline V gene lookup returns CDR1 SGHTA and CDR2 FQGTGA. The CDR3 has 13 residues. CDR3: CASSLTGADTQYF. In DNA, the CDR3 is TGTGCCAGCAGCTTAACCGGGGCAGATACGCAGTATTTT.

V gene TRBV27 combines with J gene TRBJ1-2; D remains ambiguous. Germline-derived CDR1 and CDR2 are MNHEY and SMNVEV (reference sequence). The germline V and J ends were trimmed by 3 bases and 13 bases, with 21 bases remaining between them. The CDR3 is made up of 14 amino acids. The CDR3 loop is CASSLSSMAMGLTF. The CDR3, as DNA: TGTGCCAGCAGTTTGTCCTCCATGGCTATGGGCCTCACCTTC.

The chain is built from TRBV9 and TRBJ2-7; D possibly corresponds to TRBD1 (7 bases). The CDR3 runs to 16 residues. Germline V gene lookup returns CDR1 SGDLS and CDR2 YYNGEE. Trimming pared 0 bases from V and 4 bases from J, leaving 17 bases between. Here the CDR3 DNA reads TGTGCCAGCAGCGTAGGAGTGGGGGGACAGAGGTACGAGCAGTACTTC. Translated, it gives CASSVGVGGQRYEQYF.

The CDR3 reads CASSLNRGSAFF. DNA of the CDR3: TGTGCCAGCAGCTTAAATAGGGGGAGCGCTTTCTTT. This chain uses TRBV7-8 with TRBJ1-1; D perhaps matches TRBD1 (6 bases). Germline CDR1 reads SGHVS; CDR2 reads FQNEAQ. The V end was cut by 2 bases, the J end by 11 bases, with 12 bases between. The CDR3 runs to 12 residues.

Comment on this clone: Compared with germline, one end of the junction differs, possibly owing to a read error. The chain recombines TRBV18 with TRBJ2-4; D not resolved. This CDR3 has 13 amino acids. The germline V gene has CDR1 KGHSH and CDR2 LQKENI. CDR3 DNA sequence: TGTGCCAGCTCACTTGACAATCGGCCTGCTTCAGACTTC. It specifies CASSLDNRPASDF.

The chain couples TRBV30 to TRBJ1-2, with TRBD1 identical over 7 bases. The CDR3 contains 13 residues. Germline CDR1 and CDR2: GTSNPN and SVGIG (reference sequence). The V and J ends lost 8 bases and 4 bases, in that order; junction bases with no gene match: 10. CDR3 DNA sequence: TGTGCCGCAGATAGAGGGGGCGCCTATGGCTACACCTTC. As protein: CAADRGGAYGYTF. The whole variable domain, filled in from reference TRBV30 and TRBJ1-2, reads SQTIHQWPATLVQPVGSPLSLECTVEGTSNPNLYWYRQAAGRGLQLLFYSVGIGQISSEVPQNLSASRPQDRQFILSSKKLLLSDSGFYLCAADRGGAYGYTFGSGTRLTVV.

This clone was observed a few times. Additional DNA sequences in this sample encode the identical CDR3. V is TRBV27 and J is TRBJ1-1; TRBD1 aligns across 7 bases. This CDR3 has 14 amino acids. V trimming: 6 bases; J trimming: 1 base; junction bases outside the gene matches: 5. CDR1 and CDR2 (germline): MNHEY, SMNVEV (reference sequence). CDR3 sequence (DNA): TGTGCCAGCAGCCCCGGGACAGCGAACACTGAAGCTTTCTTT. Encoded protein: CASSPGTANTEAFF.

The chain couples TRBV2 to TRBJ2-1, with a possible D match to TRBD1 (6 bases). Trimming cost V 6 bases and J 1 base, with 19 bases left between them. The CDR3 totals 17 residues. Germline V CDR1 and CDR2: SNHLY, FYNNEI. CDR3 loop: CASRWGRQWGSYNEQFF. CDR3 bases: TGTGCCAGCAGGTGGGGGCGGCAGTGGGGATCCTACAATGAGCAGTTCTTC.

J is TRBJ2-3 and V is TRBV5-1; 9 bases map to TRBD1. The CDR3 runs to 12 residues. Germline lookup yields CDR1 SGHRS and CDR2 YFSETQ. V shed 2 bases, J shed 9 bases, and the junction held 1 base outside the gene matches. The CDR3 region is CASSFDRGTQYF. Here the CDR3 DNA reads TGCGCCAGCAGCTTTGACAGGGGGACGCAGTATTTT.

This clone was counted only a few times. This chain links TRBV27 with TRBJ2-3; a possible D gene is TRBD2 (5 bases). This CDR3 is built from 17 residues. V lost 0 bases to trimming and J lost 3 bases, with 16 bases between them. Germline V gene lookup returns CDR1 MNHEY and CDR2 SMNVEV (reference sequence). The CDR3 bases are TGTGCCAGCAGTTTATCTGGGAGCACTTATAGTACAGATACGCAGTATTTT. It is translated as CASSLSGSTYSTDTQYF.

The gene calls are TRBV28 and TRBJ1-3; 10 positions agree with TRBD1. Unmatched junction bases numbered 7, after V lost 2 bases and J lost 0 bases. The CDR3 consists of 18 residues. Germline-derived CDR1 and CDR2 are MDHEN and SYDVKM. CDR3: CASSLMGQGSSSGNTIYF. As DNA, the CDR3 is TGTGCCAGCAGTTTAATGGGACAGGGGTCCTCCTCTGGAAACACCATATATTTT.

This clone was observed once. The gene calls are TRBV5-1 and TRBJ2-1, with 9 bases matching TRBD2. The CDR3 runs 16 residues. V lost 3 bases to trimming and J lost 4 bases; unmatched junction nucleotides: 8. Germline values: CDR1 SGHRS, CDR2 YFSETQ. CDR3 protein: CASSSAGLASYNEQFF. Here the CDR3 DNA reads TGCGCCAGCAGCTCAGCAGGACTAGCGAGTTACAATGAGCAGTTCTTC.

The CDR3 region has the DNA TGTGCCAGCTCACACCCAGACAACGAGCAGTACTTC. This gives the protein CASSHPDNEQYF. The gene calls are TRBV18 and TRBJ2-7, with unresolved D. Trimming pared 4 bases from V and 5 bases from J, leaving 9 bases between. The CDR3 length is 12 residues. CDR1 and CDR2 (germline): KGHSH, LQKENI.

The chain combines TRBV23-1 with TRBJ2-5; TRBD1 aligns across 9 bases. TRBV23-1 is labeled an ORF, and its function is uncertain. This CDR3 has 19 amino acids. The junction had 13 bases not matched to a gene; V was cut back by 0 bases and J by 2 bases. For the CDR3, the DNA is TGCGCCAGCAGTCAATCCGGAGACAGGGGGAGTGTACGGCAAGAGACCCAGTACTTC. It yields the protein CASSQSGDRGSVRQETQYF.